This entry features one TCR beta chain sequence. Its antigen is as yet unknown. The germline V gene encodes CDR1 MDHEN and CDR2 SYDVKM. The CDR3 totals 15 residues. V was shortened by 4 bases and J by 1 base, with 13 bases between the two germline ends. This specimen belongs to a study of cytomegalovirus exposure and HLA in healthy donors. Study details: One earlier analysis, a look at 180 million or so T cells, found approximately 120 million unique TCR beta sequences. HLA-typed donors contributed some 87 million unique TCRs, which were held in an early data release. General study results and limits: There were about 160 TCR beta chains listed as cytomegalovirus-associated. Follow-up analysis seemed to connect common viral pathogens with several of the most significant clusters identified.

Use of 60 Vbeta and 13 Jbeta primers characterized the PCR. Data came from immunoSEQ multiplex PCR; TCRdb stores just in-frame clones and leaves some out. This sample carries about 160,000 clones, around 83% of them seen once, and the ten largest clones take around 6%. The rearrangement joins TRBV28 to TRBJ1-1, with D possibly matching TRBD1 (5 bases). Sequenced: PBMCs. The receptor's source is a man aged 45 to 65 in good health and CMV-seropositive. The CDR3 spells CASSYGGGWNTEAFF. DNA for the CDR3: TGTGCCAGCAGTTACGGGGGGGGATGGAACACTGAAGCTTTCTTT. The entire variable domain, with the rest obtained from reference TRBV28 and TRBJ1-1, is as follows: DVKVTQSSRYLVKRTGEKVFLECVQDMDHENMFWYRQDPGLGLRLIYFSYDVKMKEKGDIPEGYSVSREKKERFSLILESASTNQTSMYLCASSYGGGWNTEAFFGQGTRLTVV.